Below are 3 T cell receptor beta chains sequenced from a single sample in a study of blood T cell repertoires in COVID-19 (TCRdb year 2020). The library was made by the immunoSEQ multiplex PCR assay. TCRdb retrieved this table from immuneACCESS and kept in-frame rearrangements only. Not all clones are present; in checked studies, unresolved V genes account for under half, and no reason is known for the remainder. This sample lists 350,000 to 400,000 clones; around 89% were detected once. The top ten constitute about 2.9% of the sample. Specimen: peripheral blood. These receptors all stem from a woman in her 30s with COVID-19, enrolled during active disease.

This chain uses TRBV19 with TRBJ1-3; maybe TRBD1 (5 bases). Trimming took 5 bases from V and 0 from J, leaving 11 bases between them. The CDR3 consists of 15 residues. Germline V CDR1 and CDR2: LNHDA, SQIVND (reference sequence). CDR3 in amino acids: CASSSWQGSGNTIYF. For the CDR3, the DNA is TGTGCCAGTAGTTCTTGGCAGGGCTCTGGAAACACCATATATTTT.

V gene TRBV11-2 combines with J gene TRBJ1-6, with D uncertain. This CDR3 spans 14 amino acids. Germline lookup yields CDR1 SGHAT and CDR2 FQNNGV. Trimming shortened V by 1 base and J by 7 bases, and 8 bases separated the two germline ends. DNA of the CDR3: TGTGCCAGCAGCTTAGGAGGGAGGAATTCACCCCTCCACTTT. Its protein is CASSLGGRNSPLHF. Full variable domain (remainder filled in from reference TRBV11-2 and TRBJ1-6): EAGVAQSPRYKIIEKRQSVAFWCNPISGHATLYWYQQILGQGPKLLIQFQNNGVVDDSQLPKDRFSAERLKGVDSTLKIQPAKLEDSAVYLCASSLGGRNSPLHFGNGTRLTVT.

The V and J genes are TRBV19 and TRBJ2-2, with TRBD1 as a possible D gene (6 bases). CDR1 is LNHDA and CDR2 is SQIVND in the germline V gene (reference sequence). The ends were cut back, 1 base at V and 9 bases at J, with 9 bases in the middle. This CDR3 contains 13 residues. The CDR3 protein is CASSIGQGWELFF. For the CDR3, the DNA is TGTGCCAGTAGTATAGGTCAGGGGTGGGAGCTGTTTTTT.